The 17 T cell receptor beta chains below all came from one sample that was sequenced in a study of blood T cell repertoires in COVID-19 (dated by TCRdb to 2018 to 2021). The method was the immunoSEQ multiplex PCR assay. TCRdb took this table from immuneACCESS and kept in-frame rearrangements with V and J called. Such tables lack part of the clones; where checked against another copy, unresolved V genes explain under half of the gap, and the rest is unexplained. Recorded for this sample are some 270,000 clones; more than 75% of them occurred a single time. The ten biggest clones cover approximately 6% of the sample. The sequenced sample was peripheral blood. The receptors come from a woman over 75 with COVID-19, enrolled during active disease.

The count of this clone is one. This chain uses TRBV16 with TRBJ1-5; 10 positions agree with TRBD1. Germline assignment: CDR1 KGHSY and CDR2 FQNENV. The CDR3 has 16 amino acids. The trim removed 0 bases at V and 7 bases at J, leaving 6 bases unmatched. The CDR3 loop is CASSQSGRTGGQPQHF. The CDR3 region has the DNA TGTGCCAGCAGCCAATCGGGGAGGACAGGGGGGCAGCCCCAGCATTTT.

The V and J genes are TRBV9 and TRBJ2-2; 9 bases match TRBD1. Germline CDR1 and CDR2: SGDLS and YYNGEE. V lost 4 bases to trimming and J lost 7 bases; unmatched junction nucleotides: 5. The CDR3 has 14 amino acids. DNA for the CDR3: TGTGCCAGCAGCCCCTGGACAGGGGTCGGGGAGCTGTTTTTT. Encoded protein: CASSPWTGVGELFF.

The CDR3 loop is CASSQTRDTDTQYF. For the CDR3, the DNA is TGTGCCAGCAGCCAAACGCGGGACACAGATACGCAGTATTTT. The rearrangement links TRBV7-2 to TRBJ2-3, with D possibly matching TRBD2 (6 bases). The CDR3 totals 14 residues. V was cut by 5 bases and J by 2 bases, with 11 bases left in between. Germline V gene lookup returns CDR1 SGHTA and CDR2 FQGNSA. Full variable domain (outside the CDR3, taken from reference TRBV7-2 and TRBJ2-3): GAGVSQSPSNKVTEKGKDVELRCDPISGHTALYWYRQSLGQGLEFLIYFQGNSAPDKSGLPSDRFSAERTGGSVSTLTIQRTQQEDSAVYLCASSQTRDTDTQYFGPGTRLTVL.

V is TRBV18 and J is TRBJ1-2; D is undetermined. The CDR3 totals 15 residues. Germline assignment: CDR1 KGHSH and CDR2 LQKENI. V gave up 1 base and J gave up 4 bases, with 13 bases separating them. Here the CDR3 reads CASSPLIAEIYGYTF. DNA for the CDR3: TGTGCCAGCTCACCACTAATCGCGGAGATCTATGGCTACACCTTC.

The V call is TRBV28, the J call TRBJ2-1, with D possibly matching TRBD2 (7 bases). Looked up from germline, CDR1 is MDHEN and CDR2 is SYDVKM. The V end was cut by 8 bases, the J end by 7 bases, with 18 bases between. The CDR3 has 14 amino acids. The CDR3 protein is CASDEGGAMNEQFF. CDR3 nucleotides: TGTGCCAGCGATGAGGGGGGGGCTATGAATGAGCAGTTCTTC. Based on the CDR3 plus reference TRBV28 and TRBJ2-1, the full variable domain is DVKVTQSSRYLVKRTGEKVFLECVQDMDHENMFWYRQDPGLGLRLIYFSYDVKMKEKGDIPEGYSVSREKKERFSLILESASTNQTSMYLCASDEGGAMNEQFFGPGTRLTVL.

Remarks on this clone: Other DNA sequences in this specimen translate into the identical CDR3. The chain recombines TRBV12-3 or TRBV12-4 with TRBJ1-5; a possible D gene is TRBD1 (6 bases). The V and J ends lost 6 bases and 7 bases respectively, with 10 bases between them. The CDR3 consists of 12 residues. The CDR3 DNA reads TGTGCCAGCAGCACAGGGAACCAGCCCCAGCATTTT. This sequence encodes CASSTGNQPQHF.

This rearrangement joins TRBV20-1 to TRBJ1-2; maybe TRBD1 (5 bases). CDR1 DFQATT and CDR2 SNEGSKA come from the germline V gene (reference sequence). V was trimmed by 3 bases and J by 5 bases, leaving 10 bases between them. There are 12 residues in the CDR3. The CDR3 sequence is CSASMTDYGYTF. The CDR3 region has the DNA TGCAGTGCTAGTATGACAGATTATGGCTACACCTTC.

The gene calls are TRBV5-4 and TRBJ1-4, with TRBD1 matching 9 bases. CDR3 length: 15 amino acids. Germline CDR1 SGHNT, CDR2 YYREEE (reference sequence). Trimming removed 2 bases from V and 8 bases from J; junction bases left unmatched: 7. This CDR3 is CASSLPGQGYEKLFF. CDR3 in DNA: TGTGCCAGCAGCTTACCGGGACAGGGTTACGAAAAACTGTTTTTT.

This rearrangement joins TRBV11-2 to TRBJ1-2; 9 bases agree with TRBD1. This CDR3 spans 14 amino acids. Germline lookup yields CDR1 SGHAT and CDR2 FQNNGV. V was pared by 5 bases and J by 4 bases, with 5 bases of the junction left unmatched. CDR3 loop: CASSTEQGAYGYTF. CDR3 DNA: TGTGCCAGCAGCACGGAACAGGGGGCCTATGGCTACACCTTC.

A single count supports this clone. The gene calls are TRBV6-5 and TRBJ1-1; D remains ambiguous. Between the trimmed V and J ends, which lost 7 bases and 0 bases, there was a span of 9 bases. Germline V CDR1 and CDR2: MNHEY, SVGAGI. This CDR3 spans 13 amino acids. The CDR3 spells CASTVVMNTEAFF. In DNA, the CDR3 is TGTGCCAGCACGGTCGTAATGAACACTGAAGCTTTCTTT.

This clone was picked up a small number of times. V is TRBV20-1 and J is TRBJ1-5; D gene uncertain. V lost 3 bases and J 4 bases, leaving 16 bases between the germline ends. Germline V gene lookup returns CDR1 DFQATT and CDR2 SNEGSKA (reference sequence). This CDR3 region has 15 residues. The CDR3 is CSASGSGSGNQPQHF. CDR3 sequence (DNA): TGCAGTGCTAGTGGATCGGGGTCTGGAAATCAGCCCCAGCATTTT.

The rearrangement uses TRBV19 and TRBJ1-3; the D is unclear. CDR1 is LNHDA and CDR2 is SQIVND in the germline V gene (reference sequence). V was trimmed by 6 bases and J by 4 bases, leaving 10 bases between them. This CDR3 has 13 residues. The CDR3 sequence: CASRHRGGNTIYF. In DNA form, the CDR3 reads TGTGCCAGTAGACACCGAGGGGGAAACACCATATATTTT.

J is TRBJ2-1 and V is TRBV21-1; TRBD1 is the table's D call and was not checked against the DNA. TRBV21-1 is classified as a pseudogene. CDR3 length: 15 residues. The CDR3 loop reads CASSKDGTVYNEQFF. CDR3 DNA: TGTGCCAGCAGCAAAGACGGGACAGTATACAATGAGCAGTTCTTC.

This chain joins TRBV24-1 and TRBJ2-2; TRBD1 is a possible D gene (5 bases). Germline V gene lookup returns CDR1 KGHDR and CDR2 SFDVKD. The V end was cut by 7 bases, the J end by 4 bases, with 9 bases between. CDR3 length: 13 amino acids. The CDR3 DNA reads as TGTGCCACCAGGGACATCCTCACCGGGGAGCTGTTTTTT. Translation: CATRDILTGELFF.

The V call is TRBV5-8, the J call TRBJ1-5; TRBD1 matches 8 bases. CDR1 is SGHTS and CDR2 is YDEGEE in the germline V gene. CDR3 length: 18 residues. With 0 bases clipped from V and 1 base from J, the junction kept 9 bases outside the gene matches. The CDR3 DNA reads as TGTGCCAGCAGCTTGGCCTGGGGGGGACAGGCAAGCAATCAGCCCCAGCATTTT. Translation gives CASSLAWGGQASNQPQHF. Looking up the rest from reference TRBV5-8 and TRBJ1-5 gives the full variable domain: EAGVTQSPTHLIKTRGQQATLRCSPISGHTSVYWYQQALGLGLQFLLWYDEGEERNRGNFPPRFSGRQFPNYSSELNVNALELEDSALYLCASSLAWGGQASNQPQHFGDGTRLSIL.

This sequence joins TRBV29-1 and TRBJ1-2, with TRBD1 matching over 10 bases. V was pared by 6 bases and J by 5 bases, with 6 bases of the junction left unmatched. This CDR3 is built from 13 residues. Germline CDR1 and CDR2: SQVTM and ANQGSEA. DNA for the CDR3: TGCAGCGTAATGACAGGGGGCTCATATGGCTACACCTTC. This encodes CSVMTGGSYGYTF.

The V call is TRBV7-6, the J call TRBJ1-4, with 9 bases identical to TRBD1. The ends lost 5 bases at V and 8 bases at J; junction bases unmatched: 9. The CDR3 contains 15 residues. Germline V CDR1 and CDR2: SGHVS, FNYEAQ. CDR3 bases: TGTGCCAGCAGCCCACCGGGACAGGGATCCGAAAAACTGTTTTTT. It specifies CASSPPGQGSEKLFF. The full variable domain, completed using reference TRBV7-6 and TRBJ1-4, is GAGVSQSPRYKVTKRGQDVALRCDPISGHVSLYWYRQALGQGPEFLTYFNYEAQQDKSGLPNDRFSAERPEGSISTLTIQRTEQRDSAMYRCASSPPGQGSEKLFFGSGTQLSVL.